This T cell receptor (beta chain) was found in a study of blood T cell repertoires in COVID-19. The CDR3 is 15 amino acids. Germline assignment: CDR1 SGHNT and CDR2 YENEEA. J lost 4 bases, V lost 1 base, and 2 bases had no gene match. Original analysis: Reference gene primers were amplified, and this amplification served to estimate nucleated cell counts. The method was immunoSEQ multiplex PCR; TCRdb's version includes in-frame clones alone and lacks a portion of them. That table supplies the V and J calls and clone size; D and trimming were determined from the DNA. The table shows 200,000 or so clones, with just under 85% occurring only once.

The chain is built from TRBV11-3 and TRBJ2-2, with 8 bases matching TRBD1. The sequenced sample consisted of peripheral blood. The source of this sequence is a man between 60 and 75 years old with COVID-19, enrolled during active disease. CDR3 DNA sequence: TGTGCCAGCAGCTTAGGGCAGGGGGCCACCGGGGAGCTGTTTTTT. Protein: CASSLGQGATGELFF.